Below, one T cell receptor beta chain is given with its context. Its antigen is undetermined. The CDR3 is made up of 13 amino acids. Trimming pared 4 bases from V and 6 bases from J, leaving 12 bases between. Germline CDR1 reads LGHNA; CDR2 reads YSLEER. Sequencing was performed with immunoSEQ multiplex PCR; in TCRdb, only in-frame clones are kept and a portion is missing. Here the sample spans 140,000 to 150,000 clones, roughly nine tenths being singletons. The sample belongs to a study of T cell responses to AZD1222 COVID-19 vaccine. Study outcomes and limitations: Increased Spike-specific TCR breadth and depth were observed after two AZD1222 doses. It was only after the peak T cell response that any repertoires were sampled. Baseline antibody screening turned up just six seropositive AZD1222 recipients.

The clonotype comes from an adult in good health. This material consisted of peripheral blood, taken on day 0 of AZD1222 vaccination. The chain couples TRBV4-3 to TRBJ2-5, with D unresolved. The CDR3 loop is CASSPGLEQTQYF. The CDR3 coding sequence is TGCGCCAGCAGCCCCGGGCTTGAGCAGACCCAGTACTTC.